Listed below are T cell receptor beta chains from one sample, sequenced in a study of cytomegalovirus exposure and HLA in healthy donors. Using immunoSEQ multiplex PCR, the repertoire was profiled, and TCRdb retains in-frame clones only, with some absent. The sample records around 260,000 clones, about 80% being singletons. The material sequenced was PBMCs. The receptors here all came from a girl aged 2 to 9 in good health and CMV-seronegative. Each CDR3 is given with its conserved first and last residue. The D gene is left open where the match is weak. Clone sizes are given selectively: once, few, many, or a class where the clone is expanded.

TRBJ1-2 . once TRBV6-4 TGTGCCAGCAGTGACGGCAGGGTAGCTGGCTACACCTTC CASSDGRVAGYTF
TRBJ2-4 TRBD1 few TRBV29-1 TGCAGCGCAGACGACAGGGGTAAAGGGGCCAAAAACATTCAGTACTTC CSADDRGKGAKNIQYF
TRBJ2-3 . . TRBV30 TGTGCCTGGAGTGTAGCGGGCGTGAGCACAGATACGCAGTATTTT CAWSVAGVSTDTQYF
TRBJ1-5 TRBD1 once TRBV9 TGTGCCAGCAGCGGGGGGACAGGGGACGATCAGCCCCAGCATTTT CASSGGTGDDQPQHF
TRBJ2-5 TRBD2 . TRBV6-5 TGTGCCAGCAGTTCGCTAGCGGGAGGGCCTTCTGAGACCCAGTACTTC CASSSLAGGPSETQYF
TRBJ1-4 . few TRBV4-1 TGCGCCAGCAGCCAAGAAGCTCAAATTAATGAAAAACTGTTTTTT CASSQEAQINEKLFF
TRBJ2-2 TRBD1 . TRBV28 TGTGCCAGCAGTTTAGAAGGGGGCGCGAACACCGGGGAGCTGTTTTTT CASSLEGGANTGELFF
TRBJ1-1 . . TRBV28 TGTGCCAGCAGCCAAAGGGGCCTCCACACTGAAGCTTTCTTT CASSQRGLHTEAFF
TRBJ2-7 . . TRBV5-1 TGCGCCAGCAGCCTGTTTTGGGGGCGCGAATTCTACGAGCAGTACTTC CASSLFWGREFYEQYF
TRBJ2-3 TRBD2 . TRBV9 TGTGCCAGCAGCGTTCTGCGGGAGTTGGACCACACAGATACGCAGTATTTT CASSVLRELDHTDTQYF
TRBJ2-1 . . TRBV18 TGTGCCAGCTCACCAGGAATCCGAGGGGGAGATGAGCAGTTCTTC CASSPGIRGGDEQFF
TRBJ2-7 . . TRBV27 TGTGCCAGCAGTTCGTCTTGGCGGAGCTACGAGCAGTACTTC CASSSSWRSYEQYF
TRBJ1-1 . once TRBV25-1 TGTGCCAGCAGTGACTGGGAGGGGATGAACACTGAAGCTTTCTTT CASSDWEGMNTEAFF
TRBJ2-5 TRBD2 . TRBV9 TGTGCCAGCAGCCGTTACACGGGAGGGACCCAGTACTTC CASSRYTGGTQYF
TRBJ2-5 . . TRBV6-6 TGTGCCAGCAGTTACAGGGGCACGCTCTGGGAGACCCAGTACTTC CASSYRGTLWETQYF
TRBJ1-2 TRBD1 . TRBV7-3 TGTGCCAGCAGCCCGGGACAGGGGATTCTTGGCTACACCTTC CASSPGQGILGYTF
TRBJ1-6 . . TRBV10-3 TGTGCCATCAGTACAATGGATAATTCACCCCTCCACTTT CAISTMDNSPLHF
TRBJ2-7 TRBD2 . TRBV7-6 TGTGCCAGCAGCCTACGACGGGGGAGGGCGGATACCTACGAGCAGTACTTC CASSLRRGRADTYEQYF
TRBJ2-3 TRBD2 . TRBV7-9 TGTGCCAGCAGCTTATCCGGGACTACAACAGATACGCAGTATTTT CASSLSGTTTDTQYF
TRBJ2-7 TRBD2 . TRBV9 TGTGCCAGCAGCGGAAGGACTAGCGGGACAAACGAGCAGTACTTC CASSGRTSGTNEQYF
TRBJ2-7 TRBD1 . TRBV5-1 TGCGCCAGCAGCCTGCGAGGACAGGGGCCCTACGAGCAGTACTTC CASSLRGQGPYEQYF
TRBJ1-1 . . TRBV10-1 TGCGCCAGCAGCGACGGAGGGACTGAAGCTTTCTTT CASSDGGTEAFF
TRBJ2-7 . few TRBV7-9 TGTGCCAGCAGCTTACTAGGGGTTCTCGACGAGCAGTACTTC CASSLLGVLDEQYF
TRBJ2-7 TRBD1 . TRBV29-1 TGCAGCGTCCGGACAGGGATCGACTACGAGCAGTACTTC CSVRTGIDYEQYF
TRBJ1-4 . . TRBV9 TGTGCCAGCAGCCCAGGCGGGAGGGGAACTAATGAAAAACTGTTTTTT CASSPGGRGTNEKLFF
TRBJ1-3 . . TRBV5-6 TGTGCCAGCAGCCATTCAGGGGGAAACACCATATATTTT CASSHSGGNTIYF
TRBJ2-3 TRBD2 . TRBV5-8 TGTGCCAGCAGCTTGGTTGCGGGAGTGGGAGATACGCAGTATTTT CASSLVAGVGDTQYF
TRBJ1-5 . . TRBV28 TGTGCCAGCAGTTTTGTACTGAGCAATCAGCCCCAGCATTTT CASSFVLSNQPQHF
TRBJ2-5 TRBD1 . TRBV19 TGTGCCAGTAGTTCCTCTCTGGACAGGGCTGAGACCCAGTACTTC CASSSSLDRAETQYF
TRBJ2-1 . . TRBV4-1 TGCGCCAGCAGCCAAGATAAATTGGGACACTACAATGAGCAGTTCTTC CASSQDKLGHYNEQFF
TRBJ2-7 TRBD2 . TRBV27 TGTGCCAGCAGTTTGGGGACTAGCGGTTACGAGCAGTACTTC CASSLGTSGYEQYF
TRBJ2-7 . . TRBV9 TGTGCCAGCAGTGACTCCTACTCCTACGAGCAGTACTTC CASSDSYSYEQYF
TRBJ2-7 . . TRBV4-1 TGCGCCAGCAGCCCCCCCCCAGGGTTCGGTTACGAGCAGTACTTC CASSPPPGFGYEQYF
TRBJ2-3 TRBD2 . TRBV7-6 TGTGCCAGCAGCTTAGGGCGGGAGAGGGGCAATACGCAGTATTTT CASSLGRERGNTQYF